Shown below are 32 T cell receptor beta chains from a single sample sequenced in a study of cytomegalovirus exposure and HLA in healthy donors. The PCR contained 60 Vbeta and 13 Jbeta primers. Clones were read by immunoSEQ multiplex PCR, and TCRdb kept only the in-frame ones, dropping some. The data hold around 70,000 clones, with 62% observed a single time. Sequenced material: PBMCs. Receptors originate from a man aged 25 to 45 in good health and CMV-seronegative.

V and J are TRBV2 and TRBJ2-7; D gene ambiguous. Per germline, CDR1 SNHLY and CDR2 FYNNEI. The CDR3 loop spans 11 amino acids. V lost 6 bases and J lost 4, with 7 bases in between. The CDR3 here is CASRTLYEQYF. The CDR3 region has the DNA TGTGCCAGCAGGACTCTTTACGAGCAGTACTTC.

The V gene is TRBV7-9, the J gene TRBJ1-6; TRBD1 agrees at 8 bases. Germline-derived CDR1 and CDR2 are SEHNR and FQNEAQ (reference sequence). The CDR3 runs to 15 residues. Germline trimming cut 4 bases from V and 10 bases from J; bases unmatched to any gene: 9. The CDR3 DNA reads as TGTGCCAGCAGCTCAGCTGACAGGGGTCCGTCACCCCTCCACTTT. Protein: CASSSADRGPSPLHF. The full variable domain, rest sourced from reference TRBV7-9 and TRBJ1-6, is DTGVSQNPRHKITKRGQNVTFRCDPISEHNRLYWYRQTLGQGPEFLTYFQNEAQLEKSRLLSDRFSAERPKGSFSTLEIQRTEQGDSAMYLCASSSADRGPSPLHFGNGTRLTVT.

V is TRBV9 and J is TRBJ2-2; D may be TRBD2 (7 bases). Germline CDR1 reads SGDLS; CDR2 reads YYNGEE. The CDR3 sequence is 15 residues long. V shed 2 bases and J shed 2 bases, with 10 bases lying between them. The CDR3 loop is CASSVRGANTGELFF. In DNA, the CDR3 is TGTGCCAGCAGCGTCCGGGGGGCAAACACCGGGGAGCTGTTTTTT.

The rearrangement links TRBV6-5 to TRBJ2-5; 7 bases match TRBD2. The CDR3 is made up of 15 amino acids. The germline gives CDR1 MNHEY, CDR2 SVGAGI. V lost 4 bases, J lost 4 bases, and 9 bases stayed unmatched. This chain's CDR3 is CASSLMWGGVETQYF. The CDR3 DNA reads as TGTGCCAGCAGTTTGATGTGGGGGGGGGTAGAGACCCAGTACTTC.

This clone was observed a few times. The CDR3 region has the DNA TGCAGCGTTGAAGGGACGGAGGGTAATGAAAAACTGTTTTTT. Its protein product is CSVEGTEGNEKLFF. The chain combines TRBV29-1 with TRBJ1-4; the D is unclear. Germline V CDR1 and CDR2: SQVTM, ANQGSEA. This CDR3 has 14 amino acids. Trimming left V 1 base short and J 4 bases short, with 10 bases between.

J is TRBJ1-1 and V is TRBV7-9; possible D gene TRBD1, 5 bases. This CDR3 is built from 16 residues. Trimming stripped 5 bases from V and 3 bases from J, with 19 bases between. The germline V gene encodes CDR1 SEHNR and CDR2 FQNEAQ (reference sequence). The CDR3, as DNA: TGTGCCAGCAGCCCCCCAAATGGGGGGGTGGACACTGAAGCTTTCTTT. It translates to CASSPPNGGVDTEAFF.

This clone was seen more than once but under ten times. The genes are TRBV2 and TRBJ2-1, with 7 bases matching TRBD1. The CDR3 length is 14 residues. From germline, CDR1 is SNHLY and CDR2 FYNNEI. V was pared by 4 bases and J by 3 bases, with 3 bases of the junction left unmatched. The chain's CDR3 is CASSVQGVYNEQFF. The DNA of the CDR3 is TGTGCCAGCAGTGTCCAGGGGGTCTACAATGAGCAGTTCTTC. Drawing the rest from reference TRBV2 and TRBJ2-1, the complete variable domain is EPEVTQTPSHQVTQMGQEVILRCVPISNHLYFYWYRQILGQKVEFLVSFYNNEISEKSEIFDDQFSVERPDGSNFTLKIRSTKLEDSAMYFCASSVQGVYNEQFFGPGTRLTVL.

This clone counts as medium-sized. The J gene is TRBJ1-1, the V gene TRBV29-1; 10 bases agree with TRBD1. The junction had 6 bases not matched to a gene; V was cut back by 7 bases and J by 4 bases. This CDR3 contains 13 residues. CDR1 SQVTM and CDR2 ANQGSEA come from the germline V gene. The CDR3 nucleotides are TGCAGCGCTAGGGACAGGGGAAGCACTGAAGCTTTCTTT. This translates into CSARDRGSTEAFF.

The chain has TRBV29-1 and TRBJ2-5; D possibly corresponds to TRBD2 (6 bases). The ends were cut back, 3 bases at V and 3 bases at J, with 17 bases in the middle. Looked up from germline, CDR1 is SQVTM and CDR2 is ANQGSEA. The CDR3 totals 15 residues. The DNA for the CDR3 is TGCAGCGTTGACCAACCAGGGACTTTTGAAGAGACCCAGTACTTC. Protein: CSVDQPGTFEETQYF.

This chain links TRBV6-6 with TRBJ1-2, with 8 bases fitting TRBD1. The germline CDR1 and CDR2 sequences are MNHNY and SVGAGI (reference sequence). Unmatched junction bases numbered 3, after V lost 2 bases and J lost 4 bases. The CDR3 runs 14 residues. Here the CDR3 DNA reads TGTGCCAGCAGTTACGCAGGGGGCAGCTATGGCTACACCTTC. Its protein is CASSYAGGSYGYTF.

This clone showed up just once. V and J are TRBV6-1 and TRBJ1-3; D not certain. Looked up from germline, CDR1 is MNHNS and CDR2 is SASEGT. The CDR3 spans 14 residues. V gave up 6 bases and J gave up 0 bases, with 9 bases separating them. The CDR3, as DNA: TGTGCCAGCAGGGCCAAGATCTCTGGAAACACCATATATTTT. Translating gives CASRAKISGNTIYF.

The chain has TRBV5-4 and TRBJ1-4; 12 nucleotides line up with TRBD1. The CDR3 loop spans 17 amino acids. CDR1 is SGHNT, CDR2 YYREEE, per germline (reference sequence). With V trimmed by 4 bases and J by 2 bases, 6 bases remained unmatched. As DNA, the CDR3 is TGTGCCAGCAGCGTCTTGGGACAGGGGGCGACTAATGAAAAACTGTTTTTT. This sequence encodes CASSVLGQGATNEKLFF.

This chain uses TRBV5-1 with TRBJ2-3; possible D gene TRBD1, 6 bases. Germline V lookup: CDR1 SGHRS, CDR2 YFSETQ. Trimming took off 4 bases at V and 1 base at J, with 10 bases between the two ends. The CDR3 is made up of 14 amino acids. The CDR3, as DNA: TGCGCCAGCAGCGTTGACAGGCGCACAGATACGCAGTATTTT. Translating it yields CASSVDRRTDTQYF.

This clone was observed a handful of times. The CDR3 protein is CASSHTEGDTQYF. The CDR3 DNA reads TGTGCCAGCAGCCATACGGAGGGAGATACGCAGTATTTT. The V gene is TRBV4-2, the J gene TRBJ2-3; a possible D gene is TRBD2 (6 bases). V lost 3 bases and J lost 5, with 9 bases in between. Germline V gives CDR1 LGHNA, CDR2 YNFKEQ. The CDR3 length is 13 residues.

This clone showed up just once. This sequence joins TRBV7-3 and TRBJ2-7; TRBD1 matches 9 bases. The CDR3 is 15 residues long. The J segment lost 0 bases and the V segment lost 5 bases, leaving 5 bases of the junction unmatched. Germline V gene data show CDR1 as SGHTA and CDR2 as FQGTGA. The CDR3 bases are TGTGCCAGCAGCCAGACAGGGGGTCCCTCCTACGAGCAGTACTTC. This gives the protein CASSQTGGPSYEQYF. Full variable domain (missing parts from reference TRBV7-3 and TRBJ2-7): GAGVSQTPSNKVTEKGKYVELRCDPISGHTALYWYRQSLGQGPEFLIYFQGTGAADDSGLPNDRFFAVRPEGSVSTLKIQRTERGDSAVYLCASSQTGGPSYEQYFGPGTRLTVT.

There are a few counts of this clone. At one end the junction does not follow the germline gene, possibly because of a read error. The CDR3 DNA sequence: TGTGCTAGTGGGTTGGGTTATGAAGCTTTCTTT. Protein sequence: CASGLGYEAFF. The chain uses TRBV12-5 and TRBJ1-1; D call uncertain. This CDR3 spans 11 amino acids. Germline lookup yields CDR1 LGHNT and CDR2 FRNRAP.

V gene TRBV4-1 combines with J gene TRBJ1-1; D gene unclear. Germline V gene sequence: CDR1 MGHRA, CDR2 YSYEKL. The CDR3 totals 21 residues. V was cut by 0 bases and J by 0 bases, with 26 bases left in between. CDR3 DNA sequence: TGCGCCAGCAGCCAAGAAGGCTCGGGGTTCGGCCTCCCCCGAATGAACACTGAAGCTTTCTTT. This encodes CASSQEGSGFGLPRMNTEAFF.

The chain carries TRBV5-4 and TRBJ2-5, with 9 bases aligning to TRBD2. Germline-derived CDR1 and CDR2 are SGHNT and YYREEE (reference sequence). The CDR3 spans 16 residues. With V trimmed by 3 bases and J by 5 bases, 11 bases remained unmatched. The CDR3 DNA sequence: TGTGCCAGCAGCTGGGGAGCGGGGGGCGGATTTGAGACCCAGTACTTC. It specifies CASSWGAGGGFETQYF.

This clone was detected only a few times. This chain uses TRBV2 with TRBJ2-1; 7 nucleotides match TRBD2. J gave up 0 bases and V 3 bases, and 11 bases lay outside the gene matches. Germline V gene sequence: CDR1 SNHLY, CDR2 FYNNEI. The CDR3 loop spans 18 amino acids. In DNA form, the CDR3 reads TGTGCCAGCAGTGACTCTAGCGGATCTTACTTCTCCTACAATGAGCAGTTCTTC. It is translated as CASSDSSGSYFSYNEQFF.

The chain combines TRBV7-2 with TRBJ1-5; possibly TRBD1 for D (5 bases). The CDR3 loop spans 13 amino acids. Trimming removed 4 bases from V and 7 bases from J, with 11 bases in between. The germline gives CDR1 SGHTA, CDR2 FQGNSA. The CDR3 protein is CASSSWEGQPQHF. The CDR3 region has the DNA TGTGCCAGCAGCTCCTGGGAGGGGCAGCCCCAGCATTTT.

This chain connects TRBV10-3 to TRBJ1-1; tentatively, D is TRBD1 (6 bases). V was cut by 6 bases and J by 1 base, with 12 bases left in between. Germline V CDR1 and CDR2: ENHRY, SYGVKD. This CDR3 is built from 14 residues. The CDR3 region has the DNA TGTGCCATCAGGTGGGACACGGAGAACACTGAAGCTTTCTTT. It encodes CAIRWDTENTEAFF.

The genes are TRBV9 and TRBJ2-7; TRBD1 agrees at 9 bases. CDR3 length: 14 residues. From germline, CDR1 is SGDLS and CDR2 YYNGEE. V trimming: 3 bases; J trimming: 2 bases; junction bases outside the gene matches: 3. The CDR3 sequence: CASSEGQGAYEQYF. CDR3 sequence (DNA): TGTGCCAGCAGCGAGGGACAGGGCGCCTACGAGCAGTACTTC.

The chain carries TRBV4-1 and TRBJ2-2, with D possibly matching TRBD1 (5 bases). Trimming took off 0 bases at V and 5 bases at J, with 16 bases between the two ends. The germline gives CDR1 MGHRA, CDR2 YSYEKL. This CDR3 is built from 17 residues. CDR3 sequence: CASSQDIYRQGTGELFF. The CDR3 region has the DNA TGCGCCAGCAGCCAAGATATTTATCGTCAGGGAACCGGGGAGCTGTTTTTT.

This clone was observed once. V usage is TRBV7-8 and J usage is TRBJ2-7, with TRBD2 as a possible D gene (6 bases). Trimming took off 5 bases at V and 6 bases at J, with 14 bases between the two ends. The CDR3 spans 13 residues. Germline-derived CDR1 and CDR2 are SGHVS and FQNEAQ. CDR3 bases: TGTGCCAGCAGCCTCAATCGGGGGTCCGAGCAGTACTTC. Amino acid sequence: CASSLNRGSEQYF.

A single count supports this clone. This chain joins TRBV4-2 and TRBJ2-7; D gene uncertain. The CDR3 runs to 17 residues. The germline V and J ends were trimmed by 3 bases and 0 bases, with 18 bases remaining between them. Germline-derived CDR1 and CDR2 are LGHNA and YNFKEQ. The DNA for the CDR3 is TGTGCCAGCAGCCAGCATTCCACTGCTGACAACTCCTACGAGCAGTACTTC. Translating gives CASSQHSTADNSYEQYF.

The CDR3 bases are TGTGCCAGTAGTGGCGGACAGGTGGATCAGCCCCAGCATTTT. This encodes CASSGGQVDQPQHF. The chain recombines TRBV19 with TRBJ1-5; 7 nucleotides line up with TRBD1. The germline CDR1 and CDR2 sequences are LNHDA and SQIVND (reference sequence). The trim removed 5 bases at V and 5 bases at J, leaving 6 bases unmatched. CDR3 size: 14 residues.

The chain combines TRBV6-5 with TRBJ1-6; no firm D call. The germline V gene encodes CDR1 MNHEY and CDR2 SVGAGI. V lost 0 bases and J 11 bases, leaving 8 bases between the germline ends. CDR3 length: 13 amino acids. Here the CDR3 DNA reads TGTGCCAGCAGTTACTCGCCAGAACCACCCCTCCACTTT. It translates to CASSYSPEPPLHF.

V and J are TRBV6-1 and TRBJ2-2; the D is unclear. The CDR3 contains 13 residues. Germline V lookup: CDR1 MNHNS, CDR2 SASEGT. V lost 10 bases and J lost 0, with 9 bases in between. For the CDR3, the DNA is TGTGCCAAATTCGACTCGAACACCGGGGAGCTGTTTTTT. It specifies CAKFDSNTGELFF.

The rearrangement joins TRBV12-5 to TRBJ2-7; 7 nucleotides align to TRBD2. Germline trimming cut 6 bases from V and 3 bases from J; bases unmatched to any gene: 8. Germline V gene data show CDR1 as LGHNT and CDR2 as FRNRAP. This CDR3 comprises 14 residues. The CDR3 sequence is CASGPRDYNYEQYF. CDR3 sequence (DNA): TGTGCTAGTGGCCCGAGGGACTACAACTACGAGCAGTACTTC.

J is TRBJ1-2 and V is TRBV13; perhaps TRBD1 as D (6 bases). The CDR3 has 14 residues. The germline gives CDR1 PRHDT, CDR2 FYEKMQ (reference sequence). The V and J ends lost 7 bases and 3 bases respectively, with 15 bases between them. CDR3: CASTSGAAYYGYTF. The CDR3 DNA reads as TGTGCCAGCACCTCAGGGGCGGCCTACTATGGCTACACCTTC.

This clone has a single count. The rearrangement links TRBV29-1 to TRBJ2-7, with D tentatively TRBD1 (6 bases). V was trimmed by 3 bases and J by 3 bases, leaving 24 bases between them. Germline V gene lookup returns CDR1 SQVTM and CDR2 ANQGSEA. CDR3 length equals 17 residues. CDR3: CSVEGRGTGSGIYEQYF. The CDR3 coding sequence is TGCAGCGTTGAGGGAAGGGGGACGGGTTCGGGGATCTACGAGCAGTACTTC.

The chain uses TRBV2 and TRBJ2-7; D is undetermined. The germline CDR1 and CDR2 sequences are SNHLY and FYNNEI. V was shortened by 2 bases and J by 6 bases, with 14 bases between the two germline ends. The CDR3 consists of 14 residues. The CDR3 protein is CASSEYLERSEQYF. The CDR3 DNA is TGTGCCAGCAGTGAATATCTTGAGCGAAGCGAGCAGTACTTC.